This T cell receptor (beta chain) was obtained from a study of CD8 T cells in ankylosing spondylitis. Losses at the gene ends were 8 bases for V and 0 bases for J; bases not matched to a gene: 10. CDR1 and CDR2 (germline): SQVTM, ANQGSEA. The CDR3 is 16 residues long. Study-wide points: Some of these motif variants have turned up before, in reports on reactive arthritis synovial fluid and blood. Matched ankylosing spondylitis synovial fluid reportedly contained a significantly enriched population of disease-linked clones.

This clonotype was detected a few times. The antigen is undetermined. Generation of TCR beta libraries employed quantitative 5'-RACE incorporating molecular barcodes. TCRdb redid the calling of the 5' RACE reads with MiXCR, one entry per CDR3 protein. This sample has under 450,000 distinct CDR3 sequences; roughly 22% occur once, and the top ten carry 13%. The sequencing input was blood, either unsorted or a sorted T cell fraction (not recorded which). V usage is TRBV29-1 and J usage is TRBJ2-2; 9 bases map to TRBD2. This sequence originates from a male donor with ankylosing spondylitis or in good health (not recorded which). CDR3 protein: CSCWASGVTNTGELFF. In DNA form, the CDR3 reads TGCAGCTGCTGGGCTAGCGGGGTGACGAACACCGGGGAGCTGTTTTTT.